This TCR beta chain was sequenced for a study of immune heterogeneity within non-small cell lung tumors. Study-wide findings and caveats: Although only moderate, the correlation of local T-cell clonality with local tumor mutational burden was significant (R around 0.37). The study found identical dominant CDR3 beta clonotypes recurring across tumor sites within a patient, alongside site-unique high-frequency clones.

Per sample, roughly 570 ng of bulk tumor genomic DNA was the template used. Several spatially distant biopsies were obtained per primary tumor intraoperatively. The study cohort was described as untreated, and its members had newly diagnosed non-small cell lung cancer. They went on to have curative surgery. The study drew donors from newly diagnosed non-small cell lung cancer patients having surgery with curative intent. V gave up 2 bases and J gave up 7 bases, with 8 bases separating them. The V gene's germline CDR1 is KGHSH and CDR2 LQKENI. CDR3 length: 13 amino acids. This clonotype is medium-sized in the sample. The antigen is not known. A first 10-cycle multiplex round used 32 V-gene and 13 J-gene primers on TCR beta CDR3. A single record per CDR3 protein comes from TCRdb applying MiXCR to the multiplex PCR reads. There are about 12,000 distinct CDR3 sequences in the sample; roughly 22% occur only once, and roughly 4.2% lies in the top ten.

The source of this sequence is a man between 60 and 75 years old with non-small cell lung cancer. The gene calls are TRBV18 and TRBJ2-2, with D perhaps given as TRBD1 or TRBD2 (6 bases each). Specimen: lung tumor tissue. The CDR3 loop reads CASSPRGDGELFF. Here the CDR3 DNA reads TGTGCCAGCTCACCAAGGGGGGACGGGGAGCTGTTTTTT. Using reference TRBV18 and TRBJ2-2 for the parts outside the CDR3, the full variable domain is NAGVMQNPRHLVRRRGQEARLRCSPMKGHSHVYWYRQLPEEGLKFMVYLQKENIIDESGMPKERFSAEFPKEGPSILRIQQVVRGDSAAYFCASSPRGDGELFFGEGSRLTVL.